This T cell receptor beta chain was documented in a study of T cell repertoires in cytomegalovirus infection. Looking at the study overall: Indications of both CMV infection and matching HLA type were provided by public TCR beta signatures. Notes on the study in general: Cumulative public TCR beta family frequency identified CMV carriers with the relevant HLA. What dominated the ex vivo response were HLA-C-restricted CMV-specific TCR beta clonotypes.

With respect to this clonotype: The antigen is unknown.

The V end lost 2 bases, the J end lost 8 bases, and 18 bases lay between the germline ends. Germline V gives CDR1 DFQATT, CDR2 SNEGSKA (reference sequence). The CDR3 runs to 15 residues. TCRdb fed the reads into MiXCR, producing one record per CDR3 protein. The sample records about 260,000 distinct CDR3 sequences, roughly 13% being singletons. Sequencing was carried out using PBMCs. This TCR came from a human donor in good health (CMV status not recorded). Some clones in this sample may be carry-over from other donors' samples. The chain recombines TRBV20-1 with TRBJ1-4; the D is unclear. CDR3 nucleotides: TGCAGTGCTAGAAATCATCGGACGGGTAGCGAAAAACTGTTTTTT. Its translation is CSARNHRTGSEKLFF.